The present entry profiles one T cell receptor beta chain with its context. The target of this receptor is not known. This specimen comes from a study of T cell clusters in autoimmune cytopenias (dated by TCRdb to the late 2010s). General notes on the study: Of the 40 to 55 healthy donor controls, some 22 were female, and the group had a mean age of 56 years and a median age of about 62 years. A median TRB sequencing depth of approximately 50,000 reads per sample was reached, and a median of approximately 2,300 distinct TRB clonotypes per sample was obtained. Alongside healthy, CLL and autoimmune hepatitis controls, autoimmune cytopenia patients had their peripheral blood TRB and IGH repertoires sequenced at active disease and again during treatment follow-up. The study aimed to test whether autoimmune cytopenia patients carry a disease-specific immune repertoire signature usable as a blood-based biomarker. Controls were roughly 26 age-matched healthy donors for primary cytopenia and some 13 age-matched CLL patients for secondary cytopenia. The comparison group for autoimmune hepatitis repertoires was around 21 healthy donors matched for age and sex. General study outcomes and caveats: The T cell clusters were defined only in silico, and the functional role of the clusters was left to be validated experimentally. Healthy donors showed around 2.9-fold more exclusive TRB clusters than active autoimmune hepatitis patients, consistent with an autoimmunity-wide signature. GLIPH suggested that primary autoimmune cytopenia patients lacked physiological T cell clusters: 51 clusters were exclusive to healthy donors versus fewer than 20 exclusive to patients. Shifts in the TRB repertoire, including less even repertoires in secondary cytopenia and CLL, were mostly a reflection of lymphoma bias and not of autoimmunity. The cluster-lack signature was not observed for secondary cytopenia versus CLL, as the signature was apparently masked by the dominant lymphoma-associated repertoire.

Per sample, approximately 250 ng of peripheral blood genomic DNA, approximately 37,500 genome equivalents, was used for TRB amplification. The germline V gene yields MNHNS for CDR1 and SASEGT for CDR2. The CDR3 goes from the cysteine to the phenylalanine over 12 residues. This entry has no DNA. TRB rearrangements were amplified by multiplex PCR following a touch-down protocol, with the TRB-A and TRB-B primer pools mixed in one tube. Two consecutive PCR reactions with Phusion HS II polymerase added Illumina adapters and sample indices to the amplicons. The amplicons were purified from gel with the NucleoSpin Gel and PCR Clean-up kit, after which the amplicons were quantified by Qubit and checked for quality on an Agilent 2100 Bioanalyzer. Sequencing of the libraries was done on an Illumina MiSeq with paired-end, single-indexed, 600-cycle runs. The authors' pipeline ran thus. MiXCR version 2.1.12 with the default MiXCR reference library was used to align and assemble TRB reads. A clone was defined by each unique CDR3 nucleotide sequence, and the analysis included only productive sequences supported by at least two reads. Alpha-parameterized diversity profiles (alpha 0 to 5), including the Shannon (alpha 1) and Simpson (alpha 2) indices, were computed with an R script to assess repertoire diversity. Combinatorial TRB VJ usage was calculated with the tcR package and was compared between cohorts by principal component analysis performed with ade4. Using GLIPH, TCRbeta CDR3s were clustered on pairs of cohorts matched for age and read depth, and a Wilcoxon test was used to compare cluster frequencies. TCRdb reprocessed the reads; each CDR3 protein sequence makes one entry, and DNA is unavailable. What appears here as the V and J calls and clone size reflects TCRdb's work, not the paper's. The table kept for this sample lists about 11,000 distinct CDR3 sequences. The ten largest make up about 25% of the sample.

The sample also formed part of further work on T cell repertoires in aging, cancer and after chemotherapy. The second study also describes: Donors spanned six age groups from 30 or younger to 70 or older, with at least three individuals per group. TCR repertoires from healthy donor controls were recorded over periods of several months to years and showed clear clonal overlap between repeated samplings. In total, the full dataset held millions of TCR reads. Significantly lower blood TCR diversity and higher clonality were observed in untreated patients with hematological or solid cancers than in age-matched healthy donors. In healthy donors, the drop in TCR diversity with age came mainly from a loss of richness, whereas in cancer patients a loss of evenness also played a part. Median generation probability increased over the chemotherapy interval in both cancer cohorts, suggesting repertoire reconstitution through rebound thymic output. The authors noted that the repertoire data do not allow conclusions about immunological memory after chemotherapy. The study profiled peripheral blood TCR beta repertoires from healthy donors and cancer patients to examine immunoaging and T cell reconstitution after chemotherapy. A cohort of more than 200 cancer patients (about 94 with hematological and around 130 with solid cancers) was assembled, and 95 to 100 healthy donors were included as a reference group. MiXCR versions 2.12 and 3.0.5 were used to process the TRB sequences. The repertoire metrics were Shannon diversity, evenness, clonality (defined as one minus evenness), and alpha-parameterized diversity profiles covering alpha 0 to 5. The IGoR algorithm was used to compute generation probabilities of clones in paired pre- and post-chemotherapy samples.

The chain uses TRBV6-1 and TRBJ1-2; no DNA is available, so the TRBD1 call from TCRdb remains unchecked. The sequence came from a human donor in good health. The specimen was peripheral blood. For the CDR3, the sequence is CASLDRGGGYTF.